This entry is about one T cell receptor beta chain. Its antigen is currently not known. No quality values exist for individual bases; no much larger clone is one base distant. Patients with autoimmune disease history or receiving systemic immunosuppression were excluded from the trial. Peripheral blood for TCR sequencing was collected from all dose cohorts at baseline, on cycle 4 day 1, and on cycle 7 day 1. The samples were drawn from a first-in-human, open-label, multicenter phase I dose-escalation trial of ivuxolimab. Adults with locally advanced or metastatic melanoma, renal cell, hepatocellular, or head and neck squamous cell carcinoma were enrolled in the trial. Before TCR sequencing, CD4+ and CD8+ T cells were separately sorted from peripheral blood. Genomic DNA was extracted from sorted cells for sequencing of the TCRbeta CDR3 region. TCRbeta CDR3 regions were sequenced using the immunoSEQ Assay. TCRdb mirrors the immuneACCESS table, restricted to in-frame sequences. Some clones are absent from its copies; in checked studies, under half trace to an unresolved V gene, and the reason for the others is unknown. Counted in this sample were tens of thousands of clones; around nine tenths of them appeared once. Roughly 0.77% of the sample belongs to the ten largest clones.

The data were taken from a study of OX40 agonist ivuxolimab in advanced cancers. With respect to the entire study: Ivuxolimab, which targeted the costimulatory receptor OX40 (CD134), was an agonistic, fully human IgG2 monoclonal antibody. Intravenous ivuxolimab was administered to patients every 2 weeks at six dose levels: 0.01, 0.1, 0.3, 1.5, 3 and 10 mg/kg. Of the approximately 50 dose-escalation patients, hepatocellular carcinoma was present in approximately 20, melanoma in about 15, renal cell carcinoma in 9 and head and neck cancer in 9. In the dose-escalation cohort, more than 80% of patients were male, and the mean age was roughly 60 years with a range of about 20 to 80. Patients were allowed to have had prior anti-PD-1, anti-PD-L1 or anti-CTLA-4 therapy, and approximately 41% of the dose-escalation patients had previously received checkpoint inhibitors. Partial responses occurred in three dose-escalation patients: two with cutaneous melanoma and one with hepatocellular carcinoma. The purpose of peripheral TCRbeta sequencing was to test whether ivuxolimab changed TCR sequence diversity and led to clonal T-cell expansion. The monotherapy dose-escalation portion (N of about 50 patients) of the phase I ivuxolimab trial is reported in the paper.

General findings and caveats noted by the study authors: In the 0.1-3.0 mg/kg groups, partial responders had among the lowest normalized peripheral clonal expansion, particularly in CD8+ T cells. After ivuxolimab, more expanded clones were found on average in CD8+ T cells than in CD4+ T cells. At doses from 0.1 to 3.0 mg/kg, clonal expansion was seen in both CD4+ and CD8+ blood T cells between baseline and week 6. Low levels of normalized T-cell clonal expansion were also seen in some patients who did not respond. The antigen specificity of the peripheral T cells that underwent clonal expansion was not determined.

Per the germline V gene (reference sequence), LNHNV is the CDR1 and YYDKDF is the CDR2. The CDR3 runs 15 residues from the cysteine to the phenylalanine. The sequence is cut down to CDR3 DNA, 45 bases in frame from base 1. V is pared back by 0 bases and J by 7 bases, with 13 bases lying between the germline termini. The chain is assembled from TRBV15 and TRBJ1-5; the D gene cannot be resolved reliably. Sequencing used CD4+ or CD8+ T cells sorted from blood, obtained in a trial of the OX40 agonist ivuxolimab. This receptor was taken from an adult with an advanced solid tumor such as melanoma, head and neck, liver or kidney cancer. Read as DNA, the sequence is TGTGCCACCAGCAGAGAATCGGATCTGTGGCAGCCCCAGCATTTT. This yields the protein CATSRESDLWQPQHF.